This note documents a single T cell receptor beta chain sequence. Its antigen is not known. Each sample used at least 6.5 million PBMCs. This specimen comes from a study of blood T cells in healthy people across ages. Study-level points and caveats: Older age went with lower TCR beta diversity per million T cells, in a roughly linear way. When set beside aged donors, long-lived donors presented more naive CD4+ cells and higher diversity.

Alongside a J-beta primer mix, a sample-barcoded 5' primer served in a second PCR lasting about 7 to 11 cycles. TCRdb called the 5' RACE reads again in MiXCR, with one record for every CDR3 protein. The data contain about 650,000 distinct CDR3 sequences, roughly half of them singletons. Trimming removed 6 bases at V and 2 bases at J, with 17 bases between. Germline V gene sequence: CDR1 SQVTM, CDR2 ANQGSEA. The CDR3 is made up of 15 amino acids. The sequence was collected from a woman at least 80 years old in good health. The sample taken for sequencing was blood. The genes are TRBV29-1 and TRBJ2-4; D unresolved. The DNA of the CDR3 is TGCAGCGTCGTTACACCCACGGGCCCCAAAAACATTCAGTACTTC. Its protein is CSVVTPTGPKNIQYF. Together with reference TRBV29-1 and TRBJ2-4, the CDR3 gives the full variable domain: SAVISQKPSRDICQRGTSLTIQCQVDSQVTMMFWYRQQPGQSLTLIATANQGSEATYESGFVIDKFPISRPNLTFSTLTVSNMSPEDSSIYLCSVVTPTGPKNIQYFGAGTRLSVL.